This T cell receptor (beta chain) was retrieved from a study of cytomegalovirus exposure and HLA in healthy donors. Findings and caveats of the study: When analyzed later, a missense DCLRE1C variant was found to be linked to TCR beta V- and J-gene trimming. Among CMV-associated TCR beta chains, most appeared HLA-restricted in a later analysis. Presence/absence analyses assumed roughly uniform sequencing depth across donors, which may not hold.

Concerning this clone: Its antigen is as yet unknown. Other nucleotide sequences from this sample produce the same CDR3.

In germline, CDR1 is MNHEY, CDR2 SVGAGI. The CDR3 loop spans 16 amino acids. V lost 0 bases to trimming and J lost 2 bases; unmatched junction nucleotides: 2. PCR primers comprised 60 Vbeta and 13 Jbeta primers. Some clones are missing from TCRdb's copy, which holds only in-frame ones; the method was immunoSEQ multiplex PCR. The table lists about 180,000 clones, around 76% of them singletons. The rearrangement links TRBV6-5 to TRBJ1-5; TRBD1 agrees at 9 bases. The sequenced sample consisted of PBMCs. This sequence was found in a man in his forties in good health and CMV-seronegative. The CDR3 DNA sequence: TGTGCCAGCAGTTACTCGTGGACAGGGGGCAATCAGCCCCAGCATTTT. Translated, it gives CASSYSWTGGNQPQHF.